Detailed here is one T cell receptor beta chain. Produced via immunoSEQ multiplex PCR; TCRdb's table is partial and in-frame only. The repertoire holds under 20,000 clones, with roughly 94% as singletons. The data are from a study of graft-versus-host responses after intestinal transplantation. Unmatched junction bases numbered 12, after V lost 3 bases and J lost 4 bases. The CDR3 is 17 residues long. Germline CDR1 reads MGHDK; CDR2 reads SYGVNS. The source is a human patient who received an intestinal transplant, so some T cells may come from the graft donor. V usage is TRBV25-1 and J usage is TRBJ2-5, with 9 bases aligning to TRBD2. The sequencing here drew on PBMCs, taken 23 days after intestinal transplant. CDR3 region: CASSEEGSGSIAETQYF. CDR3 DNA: TGTGCCAGCAGTGAGGAGGGTAGCGGGAGTATTGCAGAGACCCAGTACTTC.